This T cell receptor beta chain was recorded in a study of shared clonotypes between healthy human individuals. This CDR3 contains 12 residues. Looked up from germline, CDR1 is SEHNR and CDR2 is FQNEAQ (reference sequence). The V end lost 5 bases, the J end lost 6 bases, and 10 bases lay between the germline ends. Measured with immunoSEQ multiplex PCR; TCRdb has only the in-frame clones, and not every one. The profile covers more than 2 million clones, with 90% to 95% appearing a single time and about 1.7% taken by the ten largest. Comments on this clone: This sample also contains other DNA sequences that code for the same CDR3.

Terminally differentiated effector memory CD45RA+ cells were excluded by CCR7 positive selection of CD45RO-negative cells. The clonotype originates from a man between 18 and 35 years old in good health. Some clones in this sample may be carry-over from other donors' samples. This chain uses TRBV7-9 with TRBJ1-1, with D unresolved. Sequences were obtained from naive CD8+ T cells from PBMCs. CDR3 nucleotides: TGTGCCAGCAGCCCTTCAGGCCCTGAAGCTTTCTTT. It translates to CASSPSGPEAFF.